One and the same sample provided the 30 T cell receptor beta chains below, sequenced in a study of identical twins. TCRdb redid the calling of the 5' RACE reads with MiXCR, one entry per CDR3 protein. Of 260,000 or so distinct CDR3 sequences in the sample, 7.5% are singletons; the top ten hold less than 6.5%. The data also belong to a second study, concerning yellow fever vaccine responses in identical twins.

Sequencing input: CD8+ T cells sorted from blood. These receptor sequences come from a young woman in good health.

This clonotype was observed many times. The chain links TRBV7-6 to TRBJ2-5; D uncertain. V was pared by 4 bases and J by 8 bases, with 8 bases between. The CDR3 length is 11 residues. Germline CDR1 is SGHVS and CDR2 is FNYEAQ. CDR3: CASSSPRTQYF. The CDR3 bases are TGTGCCAGCAGCTCCCCCCGAACCCAGTACTTC.

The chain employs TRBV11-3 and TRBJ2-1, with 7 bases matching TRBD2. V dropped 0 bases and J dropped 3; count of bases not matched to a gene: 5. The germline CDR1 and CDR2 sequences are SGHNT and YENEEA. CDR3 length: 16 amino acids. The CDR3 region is CASSLDGPSGYNEQFF. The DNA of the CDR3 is TGTGCCAGCAGCTTAGACGGACCTAGCGGCTACAATGAGCAGTTCTTC.

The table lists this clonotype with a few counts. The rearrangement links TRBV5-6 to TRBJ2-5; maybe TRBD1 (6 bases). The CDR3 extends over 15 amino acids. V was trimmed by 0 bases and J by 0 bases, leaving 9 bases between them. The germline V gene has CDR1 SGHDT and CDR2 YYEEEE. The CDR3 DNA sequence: TGTGCCAGCAGCTTGGCGGACAGATACCAAGAGACCCAGTACTTC. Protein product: CASSLADRYQETQYF.

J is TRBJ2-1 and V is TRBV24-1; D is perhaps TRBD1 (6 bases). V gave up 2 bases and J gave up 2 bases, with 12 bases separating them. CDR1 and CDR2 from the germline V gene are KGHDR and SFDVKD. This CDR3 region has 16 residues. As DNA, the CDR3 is TGTGCCACCAGTGATTCGGGACAACCCGCCTACAATGAGCAGTTCTTC. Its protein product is CATSDSGQPAYNEQFF.

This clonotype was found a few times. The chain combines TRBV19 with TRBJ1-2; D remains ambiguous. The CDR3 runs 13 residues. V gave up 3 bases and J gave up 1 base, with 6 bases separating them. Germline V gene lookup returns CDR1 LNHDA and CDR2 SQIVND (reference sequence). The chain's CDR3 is CASSILLNYGYTF. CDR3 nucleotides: TGTGCCAGTAGTATCCTACTTAACTATGGCTACACCTTC.

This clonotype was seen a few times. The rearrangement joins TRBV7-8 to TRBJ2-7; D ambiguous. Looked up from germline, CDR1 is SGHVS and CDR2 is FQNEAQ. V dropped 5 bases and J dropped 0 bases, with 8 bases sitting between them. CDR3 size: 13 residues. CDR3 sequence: CASSTGYSYEQYF. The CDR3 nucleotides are TGTGCCAGCAGCACGGGTTACTCCTACGAGCAGTACTTC. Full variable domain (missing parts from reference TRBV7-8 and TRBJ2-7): GAGVSQSPRYKVAKRGQDVALRCDPISGHVSLFWYQQALGQGPEFLTYFQNEAQLDKSGLPSDRFFAERPEGSVSTLKIQRTQQEDSAVYLCASSTGYSYEQYFGPGTRLTVT.

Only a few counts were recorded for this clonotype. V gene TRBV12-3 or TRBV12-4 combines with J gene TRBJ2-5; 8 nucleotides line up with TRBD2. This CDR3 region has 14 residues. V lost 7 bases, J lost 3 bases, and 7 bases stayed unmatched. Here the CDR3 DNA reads TGTGCCAGCAACCTAGCGGGCCTAGAAGAGACCCAGTACTTC. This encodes CASNLAGLEETQYF.

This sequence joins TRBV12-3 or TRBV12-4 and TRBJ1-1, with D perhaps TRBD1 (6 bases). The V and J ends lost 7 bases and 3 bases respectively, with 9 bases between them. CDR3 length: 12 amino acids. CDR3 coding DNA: TGTGCCAGCACAGGGGAGGACACTGAAGCTTTCTTT. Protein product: CASTGEDTEAFF.

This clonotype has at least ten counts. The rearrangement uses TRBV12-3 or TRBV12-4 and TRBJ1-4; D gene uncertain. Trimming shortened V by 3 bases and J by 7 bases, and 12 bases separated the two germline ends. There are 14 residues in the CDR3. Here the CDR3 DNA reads TGTGCCAGCAGTTTTGATGATGTCGGTGAAAAACTGTTTTTT. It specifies CASSFDDVGEKLFF.

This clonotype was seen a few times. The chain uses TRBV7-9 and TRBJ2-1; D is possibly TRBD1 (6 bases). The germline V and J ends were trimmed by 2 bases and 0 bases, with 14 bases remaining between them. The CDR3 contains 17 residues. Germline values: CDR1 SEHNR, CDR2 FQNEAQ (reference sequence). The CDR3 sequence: CASSLTGTSFSYNEQFF. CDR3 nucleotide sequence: TGTGCCAGCAGCTTAACCGGGACATCCTTCTCCTACAATGAGCAGTTCTTC.

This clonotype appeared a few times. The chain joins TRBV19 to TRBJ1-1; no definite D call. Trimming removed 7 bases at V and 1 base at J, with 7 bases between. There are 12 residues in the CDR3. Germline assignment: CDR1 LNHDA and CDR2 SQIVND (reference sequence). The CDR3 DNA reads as TGTGCCAGTATTTCGGAGAACACTGAAGCTTTCTTT. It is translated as CASISENTEAFF.

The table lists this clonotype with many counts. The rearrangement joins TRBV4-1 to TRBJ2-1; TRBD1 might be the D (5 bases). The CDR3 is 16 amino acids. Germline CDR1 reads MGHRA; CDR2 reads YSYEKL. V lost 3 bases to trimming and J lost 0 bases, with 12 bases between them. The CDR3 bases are TGCGCCAGCAGCCATAGGGGAACCCGCTCCTACAATGAGCAGTTCTTC. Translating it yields CASSHRGTRSYNEQFF.

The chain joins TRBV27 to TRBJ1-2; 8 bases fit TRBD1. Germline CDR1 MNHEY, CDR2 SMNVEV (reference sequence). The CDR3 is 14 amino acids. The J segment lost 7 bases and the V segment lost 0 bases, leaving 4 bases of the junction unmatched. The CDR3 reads CASSLSPTGVGYTF. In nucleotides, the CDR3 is TGTGCCAGCAGTTTATCTCCGACAGGGGTTGGCTACACCTTC.

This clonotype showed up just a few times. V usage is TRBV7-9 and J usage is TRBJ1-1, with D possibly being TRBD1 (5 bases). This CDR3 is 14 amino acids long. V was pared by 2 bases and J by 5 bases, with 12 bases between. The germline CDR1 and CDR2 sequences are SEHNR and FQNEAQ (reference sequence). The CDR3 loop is CASSLSAGLTEAFF. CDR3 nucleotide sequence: TGTGCCAGCAGCTTATCCGCAGGGTTGACTGAAGCTTTCTTT.

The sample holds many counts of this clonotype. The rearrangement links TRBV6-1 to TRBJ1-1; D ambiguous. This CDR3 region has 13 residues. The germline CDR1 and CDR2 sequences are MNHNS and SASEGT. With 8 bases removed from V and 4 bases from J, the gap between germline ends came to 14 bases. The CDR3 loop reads CASWSARGTEAFF. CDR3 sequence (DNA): TGTGCCAGCTGGTCTGCCCGGGGCACTGAAGCTTTCTTT.

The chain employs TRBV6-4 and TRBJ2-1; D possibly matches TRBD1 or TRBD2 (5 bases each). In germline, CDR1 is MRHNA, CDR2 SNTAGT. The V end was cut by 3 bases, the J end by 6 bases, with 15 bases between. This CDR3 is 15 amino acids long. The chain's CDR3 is CASSEDGTGPNEQFF. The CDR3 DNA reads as TGTGCCAGCAGTGAAGACGGGACCGGGCCCAATGAGCAGTTCTTC.

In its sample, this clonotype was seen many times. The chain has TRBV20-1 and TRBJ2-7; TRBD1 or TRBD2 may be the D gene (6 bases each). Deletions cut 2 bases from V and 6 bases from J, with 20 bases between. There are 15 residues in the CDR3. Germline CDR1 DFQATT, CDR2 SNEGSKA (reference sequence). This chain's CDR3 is CSARSGAPTFGEQYF. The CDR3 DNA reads TGCAGTGCTAGATCGGGGGCGCCTACTTTCGGCGAGCAGTACTTC.

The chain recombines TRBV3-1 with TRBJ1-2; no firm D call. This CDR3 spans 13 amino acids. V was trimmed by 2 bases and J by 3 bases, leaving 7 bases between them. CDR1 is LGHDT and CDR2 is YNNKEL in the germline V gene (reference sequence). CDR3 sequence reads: CASSQTSDYGYTF. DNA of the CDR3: TGTGCCAGCAGCCAAACCTCGGACTATGGCTACACCTTC.

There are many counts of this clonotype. CDR3 amino acids: CSVSGGTGPYNEQFF. The CDR3 nucleotides read TGCAGCGTTTCTGGGGGAACAGGGCCCTACAATGAGCAGTTCTTC. The J gene is TRBJ2-1, the V gene TRBV29-1; TRBD1 is a possible D gene (6 bases). Germline CDR1 is SQVTM and CDR2 is ANQGSEA. The CDR3 is made up of 15 amino acids. V gave up 5 bases and J gave up 2 bases, with 16 bases separating them.

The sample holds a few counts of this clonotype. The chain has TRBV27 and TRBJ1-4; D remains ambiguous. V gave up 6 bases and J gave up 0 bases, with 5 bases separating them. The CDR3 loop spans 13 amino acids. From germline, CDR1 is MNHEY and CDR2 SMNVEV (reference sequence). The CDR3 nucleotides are TGTGCCAGCAGGCGGGCAACTAATGAAAAACTGTTTTTT. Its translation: CASRRATNEKLFF.

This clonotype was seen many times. CDR3 sequence: CASSEGTGGSYEQYF. In nucleotides, the CDR3 is TGTGCCAGCAGTGAAGGGACGGGAGGCTCCTACGAGCAGTACTTC. The V gene is TRBV6-1, the J gene TRBJ2-7; 7 nucleotides agree with TRBD2. The CDR3 spans 15 residues. The J segment lost 0 bases and the V segment lost 1 base, leaving 3 bases of the junction unmatched. CDR1 is MNHNS, CDR2 SASEGT, per germline.

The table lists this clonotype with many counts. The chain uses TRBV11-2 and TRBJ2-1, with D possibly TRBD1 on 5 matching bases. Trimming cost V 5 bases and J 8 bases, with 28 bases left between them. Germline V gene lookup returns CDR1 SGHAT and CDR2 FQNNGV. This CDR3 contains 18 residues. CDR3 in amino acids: CASSADPIRVPRNHEQFF. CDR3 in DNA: TGTGCCAGCAGCGCAGACCCGATCAGGGTCCCGAGAAACCATGAGCAGTTCTTC.

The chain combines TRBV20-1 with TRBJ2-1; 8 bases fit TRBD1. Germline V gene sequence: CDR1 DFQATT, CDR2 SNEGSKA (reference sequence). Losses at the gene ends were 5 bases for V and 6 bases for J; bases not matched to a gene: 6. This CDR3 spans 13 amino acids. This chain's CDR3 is CSAPDRVRNEQFF. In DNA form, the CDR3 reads TGCAGTGCTCCGGACAGGGTCCGCAATGAGCAGTTCTTC.

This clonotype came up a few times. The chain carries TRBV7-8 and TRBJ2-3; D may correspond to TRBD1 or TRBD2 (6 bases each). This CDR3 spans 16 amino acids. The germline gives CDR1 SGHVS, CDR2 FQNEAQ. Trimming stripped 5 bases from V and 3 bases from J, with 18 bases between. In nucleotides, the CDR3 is TGTGCCAGCAGCCTTCTCGGGGGCTCCCAGACAGATACGCAGTATTTT. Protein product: CASSLLGGSQTDTQYF. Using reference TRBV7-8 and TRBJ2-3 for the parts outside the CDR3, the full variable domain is GAGVSQSPRYKVAKRGQDVALRCDPISGHVSLFWYQQALGQGPEFLTYFQNEAQLDKSGLPSDRFFAERPEGSVSTLKIQRTQQEDSAVYLCASSLLGGSQTDTQYFGPGTRLTVL.

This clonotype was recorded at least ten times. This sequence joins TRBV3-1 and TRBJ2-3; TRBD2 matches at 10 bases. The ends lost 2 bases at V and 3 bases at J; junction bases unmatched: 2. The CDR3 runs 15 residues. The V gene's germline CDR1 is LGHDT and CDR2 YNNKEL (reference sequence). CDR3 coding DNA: TGTGCCAGCAGCCAATATAGCGGGAGGACAGATACGCAGTATTTT. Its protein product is CASSQYSGRTDTQYF.

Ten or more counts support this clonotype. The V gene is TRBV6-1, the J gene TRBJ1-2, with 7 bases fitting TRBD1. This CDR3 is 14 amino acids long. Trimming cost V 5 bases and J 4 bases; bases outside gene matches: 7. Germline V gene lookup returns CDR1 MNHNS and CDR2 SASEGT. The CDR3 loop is CASSQGQEAYGYTF. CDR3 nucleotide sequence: TGTGCCAGCAGTCAAGGACAGGAGGCCTATGGCTACACCTTC.

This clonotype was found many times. CDR3 bases: TGTGCCAGCAGTTTCGGGACAGGAGAGCGCTTGGATGAGCAGTTCTTC. Translating gives CASSFGTGERLDEQFF. V usage is TRBV28 and J usage is TRBJ2-1, with 8 bases fitting TRBD1. CDR3 length: 16 residues. Looked up from germline, CDR1 is MDHEN and CDR2 is SYDVKM. J gave up 8 bases and V 3 bases, and 12 bases lay outside the gene matches.

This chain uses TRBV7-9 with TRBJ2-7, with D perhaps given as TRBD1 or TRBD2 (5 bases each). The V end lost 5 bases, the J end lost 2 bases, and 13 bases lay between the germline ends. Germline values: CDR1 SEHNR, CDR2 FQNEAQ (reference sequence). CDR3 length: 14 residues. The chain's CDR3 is CASSQGDDPYEQYF. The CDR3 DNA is TGTGCCAGCAGCCAAGGGGACGATCCCTACGAGCAGTACTTC.

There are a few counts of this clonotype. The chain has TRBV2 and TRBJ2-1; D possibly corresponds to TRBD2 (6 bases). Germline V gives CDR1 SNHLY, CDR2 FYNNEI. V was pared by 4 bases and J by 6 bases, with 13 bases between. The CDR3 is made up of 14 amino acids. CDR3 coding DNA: TGTGCCAGCAGTGTGGGACTTTCGGGCAATGAGCAGTTCTTC. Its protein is CASSVGLSGNEQFF.

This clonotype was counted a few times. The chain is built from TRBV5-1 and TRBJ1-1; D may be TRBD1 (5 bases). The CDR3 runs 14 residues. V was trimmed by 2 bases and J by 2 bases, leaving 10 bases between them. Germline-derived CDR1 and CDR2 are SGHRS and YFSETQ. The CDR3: CASSFDSFNTEAFF. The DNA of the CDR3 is TGCGCCAGCAGCTTCGACAGCTTCAACACTGAAGCTTTCTTT. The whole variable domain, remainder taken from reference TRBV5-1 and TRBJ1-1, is KAGVTQTPRYLIKTRGQQVTLSCSPISGHRSVSWYQQTPGQGLQFLFEYFSETQRNKGNFPGRFSGRQFSNSRSEMNVSTLELGDSALYLCASSFDSFNTEAFFGQGTRLTVV.